These 5 T cell receptor beta chains came from one sample sequenced in a study of T cell responses to AZD1222 COVID-19 vaccine. Produced via immunoSEQ multiplex PCR; TCRdb's table is partial and in-frame only. The profile covers 150,000 to 200,000 clones, with 85% to 95% appearing a single time and around 3.8% taken by the ten largest. The specimen comprised peripheral blood, sampled on day 0 of AZD1222 vaccination. These TCRs come from an adult in good health.

The V call is TRBV19, the J call TRBJ1-1; unclear D gene. The germline gives CDR1 LNHDA, CDR2 SQIVND (reference sequence). The CDR3 consists of 11 residues. The V end lost 10 bases, the J end lost 1 base, and 7 bases lay between the germline ends. The CDR3 region has the DNA TGTGCCATTGGATCGAACACTGAAGCTTTCTTT. This sequence encodes CAIGSNTEAFF.

The chain recombines TRBV7-2 with TRBJ2-5, with D possibly being TRBD2 (5 bases). Trimming left V 2 bases short and J 4 bases short, with 17 bases between. The CDR3 covers 16 residues. Germline assignment: CDR1 SGHTA and CDR2 FQGNSA. The CDR3: CASSLQAQRLGETQYF. The CDR3 coding sequence is TGTGCCAGCAGCTTACAAGCCCAGCGGTTGGGAGAGACCCAGTACTTC.

V and J are TRBV5-1 and TRBJ1-1, with D possibly TRBD1 on 5 matching bases. Looked up from germline, CDR1 is SGHRS and CDR2 is YFSETQ. The CDR3 spans 15 residues. Between the trimmed V and J ends, which lost 0 bases and 0 bases, there was a span of 9 bases. CDR3 DNA: TGCGCCAGCAGCTTGGCGGGACGACTGAACACTGAAGCTTTCTTT. It is translated as CASSLAGRLNTEAFF. Full variable domain (outside the CDR3, taken from reference TRBV5-1 and TRBJ1-1): KAGVTQTPRYLIKTRGQQVTLSCSPISGHRSVSWYQQTPGQGLQFLFEYFSETQRNKGNFPGRFSGRQFSNSRSEMNVSTLELGDSALYLCASSLAGRLNTEAFFGQGTRLTVV.

This chain joins TRBV19 and TRBJ2-7; possibly TRBD2 for D (5 bases). V dropped 3 bases and J dropped 0 bases, with 18 bases sitting between them. CDR3 length: 17 amino acids. CDR1 and CDR2 from the germline V gene are LNHDA and SQIVND (reference sequence). The CDR3 coding sequence is TGTGCCAGTAGTATTCGTGGCGAGAGAGGGTCCTCCTACGAGCAGTACTTC. Translating gives CASSIRGERGSSYEQYF.

CDR3 coding DNA: TGTGCCAGTAGTATAGTTGGGGGTCTGGGGCTGGCTGAAGCTTTCTTT. Protein product: CASSIVGGLGLAEAFF. The chain employs TRBV19 and TRBJ1-1; tentative D call: TRBD1 (5 bases). V lost 1 base, J lost 6 bases, and 18 bases lay in between. CDR1 and CDR2 (germline): LNHDA, SQIVND (reference sequence). The CDR3 sequence is 16 residues long.